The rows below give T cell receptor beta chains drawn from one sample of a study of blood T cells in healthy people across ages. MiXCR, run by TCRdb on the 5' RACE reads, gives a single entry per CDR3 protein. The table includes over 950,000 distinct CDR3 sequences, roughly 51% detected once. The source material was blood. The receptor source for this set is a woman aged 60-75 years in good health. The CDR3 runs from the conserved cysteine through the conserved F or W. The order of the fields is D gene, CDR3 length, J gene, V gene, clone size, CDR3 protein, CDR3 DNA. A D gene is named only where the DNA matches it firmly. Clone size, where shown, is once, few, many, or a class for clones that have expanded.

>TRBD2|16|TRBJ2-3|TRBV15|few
CATSTRTSGYTDTQYF
TGTGCCACCAGCACTAGGACTAGCGGATACACAGATACGCAGTATTTT
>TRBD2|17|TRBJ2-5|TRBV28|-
CASSSPTSPSSLWEQYF
TGTGCCAGCAGTTCGCCGACTAGCCCCTCCTCGTTGTGGGAGCAGTACTTC
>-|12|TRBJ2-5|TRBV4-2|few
CASSQDRREWYF
TGTGCCAGCAGCCAAGATCGGAGGGAGTGGTACTTC
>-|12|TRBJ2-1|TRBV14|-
CASSPYGYEQFF
TGTGCCAGCAGCCCCTATGGGTATGAGCAGTTCTTT
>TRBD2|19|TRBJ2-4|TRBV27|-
CASSFRQRGLKLAKNIQYF
TGTGCCAGCAGTTTCCGGCAGCGGGGACTTAAATTAGCCAAAAACATTCAGTACTTC
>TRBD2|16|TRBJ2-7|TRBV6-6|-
CASSYGAQRGTYEQYF
TGTGCCAGCAGTTACGGGGCTCAGCGGGGGACCTACGAGCAGTACTTC
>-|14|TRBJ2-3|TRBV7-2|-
CASSAVTSTDTQYF
TGTGCCAGCAGCGCAGTGACTAGCACAGATACGCAGTATTTT
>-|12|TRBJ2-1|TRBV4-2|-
CASSPGPHEQFF
TGTGCCAGCAGCCCGGGACCTCATGAGCAGTTCTTC
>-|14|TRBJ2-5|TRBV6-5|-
CASSPDRIQETQYF
TGTGCCAGCAGTCCCGACAGGATCCAAGAGACCCAGTACTTC
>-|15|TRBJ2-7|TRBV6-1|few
CASRADSLSSYEQYF
TGTGCCAGCAGGGCGGACTCATTGAGCTCCTACGAGCAGTACTTC
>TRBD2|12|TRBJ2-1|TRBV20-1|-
CSAQSASGEQFF
TGCAGTGCCCAGTCGGCTAGCGGGGAGCAGTTCTTC
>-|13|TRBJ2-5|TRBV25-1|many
CASSEGGQETQYF
TGTGCCAGCAGTGAAGGGGGGCAAGAGACCCAGTACTTC
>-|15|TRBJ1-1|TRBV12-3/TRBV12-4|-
CASIRSQIRNTEAFF
TGTGCCAGCATAAGGTCCCAGATCAGGAACACTGAAGCTTTCTTT
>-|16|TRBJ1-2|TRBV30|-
CAWSVLRQSHNYGYTF
TGTGCCTGGAGTGTACTTAGACAGAGCCATAACTATGGCTACACCTTC
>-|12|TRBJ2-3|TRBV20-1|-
CSARANSDTQYF
TGCAGTGCTAGAGCCAATTCCGATACGCAGTATTTT
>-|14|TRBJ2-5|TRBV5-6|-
CASSLVYGQETQYF
TGTGCCAGCAGCTTGGTGTATGGGCAAGAGACCCAGTACTTC
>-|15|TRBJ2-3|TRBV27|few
CASSLYMGPTDTQYF
TGTGCCAGCAGTTTATATATGGGACCTACAGATACGCAGTATTTT
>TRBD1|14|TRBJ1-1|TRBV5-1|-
CASSPGGSNTEAFF
TGCGCCAGCAGCCCAGGGGGGTCGAACACTGAAGCTTTCTTT
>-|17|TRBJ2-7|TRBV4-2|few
CASSQVPRTQGAYEQYF
TGTGCCAGCAGCCAAGTTCCCCGAACCCAAGGGGCCTACGAGCAGTACTTC
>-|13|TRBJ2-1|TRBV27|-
CASSPGVGYEQFF
TGTGCCAGCAGTCCAGGGGTTGGGTATGAGCAGTTCTTC
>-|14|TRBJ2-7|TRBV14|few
CASSLRGLPYEQYF
TGTGCCAGCAGCCTCCGAGGATTACCCTACGAGCAGTACTTC
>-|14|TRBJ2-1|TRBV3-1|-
CASSQDLVSDEQFF
TGTGCCAGCAGCCAAGATCTGGTTAGCGATGAGCAGTTCTTC
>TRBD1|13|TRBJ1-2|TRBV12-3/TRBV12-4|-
CASSRGTGGGYTF
TGTGCCAGCAGCCGAGGGACAGGGGGTGGCTACACCTTC
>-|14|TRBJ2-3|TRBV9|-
CASSGGSPSKTQYF
TGTGCCAGCTCCGGTGGTTCGCCTAGCAAGACGCAGTATTTT
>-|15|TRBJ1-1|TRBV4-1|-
CASSQVRGRNTEAFF
TGCGCCAGCAGCCAGGTCCGAGGCAGGAACACTGAAGCTTTCTTT
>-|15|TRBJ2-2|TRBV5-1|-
CAGSLSPGDTGELFF
TGCGCCGGCAGCTTGTCCCCAGGGGACACCGGGGAGCTGTTTTTT
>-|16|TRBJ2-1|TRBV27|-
CASSLSGVARYNEQFF
TGTGCCAGCAGTTTATCTGGGGTGGCCAGATACAATGAGCAGTTCTTC
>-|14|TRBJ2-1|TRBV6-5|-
CASSYGLDYNEQFF
TGTGCCAGCAGTTATGGCTTGGATTACAATGAGCAGTTCTTC
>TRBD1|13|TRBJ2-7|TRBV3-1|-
CASSLGTDSEQYF
TGTGCCAGCAGCCTCGGGACAGATAGCGAGCAGTACTTC
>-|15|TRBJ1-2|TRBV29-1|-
CSVEGPRGDNYGYTF
TGCAGCGTTGAAGGGCCGAGGGGGGATAACTATGGCTACACCTTC
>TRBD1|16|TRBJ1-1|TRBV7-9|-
CASSPRLGQGFAEAFF
TGTGCCAGCAGCCCCCGGCTGGGACAGGGTTTTGCTGAAGCTTTCTTT
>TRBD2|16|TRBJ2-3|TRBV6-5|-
CASTQAGPFLTDTQYF
TGTGCCAGCACCCAAGCGGGGCCCTTTCTAACAGATACGCAGTATTTT
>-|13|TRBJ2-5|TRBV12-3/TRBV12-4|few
CASSLSSVETQYF
TGTGCCAGCAGTTTGAGTTCGGTCGAGACCCAGTACTTC
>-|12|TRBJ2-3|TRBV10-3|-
CAISEGEDTQYF
TGTGCCATCAGTGAGGGGGAAGATACGCAGTATTTT
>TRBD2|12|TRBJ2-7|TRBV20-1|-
CSAGGTSGEQYF
TGCAGTGCTGGCGGGACTAGCGGCGAGCAGTACTTC
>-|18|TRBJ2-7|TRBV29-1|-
CSVENIRRGGVSYNEQYF
TGCAGCGTTGAAAATATTAGACGAGGGGGAGTCTCCTACAATGAGCAGTACTTC
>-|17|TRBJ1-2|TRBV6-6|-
CASSYLYPGPSNYGYTF
TGTGCCAGCAGTTACCTATACCCGGGACCGAGTAACTATGGCTACACCTTC
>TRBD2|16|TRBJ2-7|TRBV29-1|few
CSVVGYAAGVHPEQYF
TGCAGCGTTGTAGGTTATGCAGCGGGAGTACATCCCGAGCAGTACTTC
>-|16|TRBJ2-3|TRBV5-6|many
CASSFRGRTSTDTQYF
TGTGCCAGCAGCTTCCGAGGGCGGACGAGCACAGATACGCAGTATTTT
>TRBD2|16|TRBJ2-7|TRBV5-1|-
CASSTQSAGGIYEQYF
TGCGCCAGCAGCACCCAATCAGCGGGAGGGATCTACGAGCAGTACTTC
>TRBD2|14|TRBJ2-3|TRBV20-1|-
CSAPSNPGGDTQYF
TGCAGTGCCCCCAGTAACCCGGGGGGAGATACGCAGTATTTT
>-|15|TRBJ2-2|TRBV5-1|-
CASTPYKGHTGELFF
TGCGCCAGCACCCCCTACAAGGGGCACACCGGGGAGCTGTTTTTT
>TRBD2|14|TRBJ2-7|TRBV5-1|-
CASELAGGTYEQYF
TGCGCCAGCGAATTAGCGGGAGGAACCTACGAGCAGTACTTC
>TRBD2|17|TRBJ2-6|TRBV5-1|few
CASSLVAGVSGANVLTF
TGCGCCAGCAGCTTGGTAGCGGGAGTGTCTGGGGCCAACGTCCTGACTTTC
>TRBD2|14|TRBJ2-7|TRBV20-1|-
CSADLAGGWDEQYF
TGCAGTGCAGACCTGGCGGGAGGGTGGGATGAGCAGTACTTC
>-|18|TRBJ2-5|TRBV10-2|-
CASSESNRHLPGVETQYF
TGCGCCAGCAGTGAGTCGAACCGCCACTTGCCGGGAGTGGAGACCCAGTACTTC
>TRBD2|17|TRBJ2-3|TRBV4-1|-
CASSQGTSGGYTDTQYF
TGCGCCAGCAGCCAAGGGACTAGCGGGGGGTACACAGATACGCAGTATTTT
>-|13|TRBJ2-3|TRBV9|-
CASSFTAHDTQYF
TGTGCCAGCAGCTTTACCGCCCACGACACGCAGTATTTT
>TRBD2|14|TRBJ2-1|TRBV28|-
CASLRGLAIHEQFF
TGTGCCAGCCTGAGGGGACTAGCGATCCATGAGCAGTTCTTC
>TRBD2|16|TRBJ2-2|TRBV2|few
CASSVSGRGDTGELFF
TGTGCCAGCAGTGTTAGCGGGAGGGGGGACACCGGGGAGCTGTTTTTT